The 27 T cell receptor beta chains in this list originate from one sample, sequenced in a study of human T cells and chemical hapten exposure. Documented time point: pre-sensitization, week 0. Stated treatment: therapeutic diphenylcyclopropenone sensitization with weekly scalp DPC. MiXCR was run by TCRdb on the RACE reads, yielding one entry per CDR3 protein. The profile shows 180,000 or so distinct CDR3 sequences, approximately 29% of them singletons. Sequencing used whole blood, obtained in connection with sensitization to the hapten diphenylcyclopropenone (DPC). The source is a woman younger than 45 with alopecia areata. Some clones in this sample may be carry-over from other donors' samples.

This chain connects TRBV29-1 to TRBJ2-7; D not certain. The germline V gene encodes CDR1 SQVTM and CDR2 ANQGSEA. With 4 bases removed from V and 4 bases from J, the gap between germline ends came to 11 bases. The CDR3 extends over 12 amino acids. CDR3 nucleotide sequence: TGCAGCGTTGCAGAACAGCTGTACGAGCAGTACTTC. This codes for CSVAEQLYEQYF.

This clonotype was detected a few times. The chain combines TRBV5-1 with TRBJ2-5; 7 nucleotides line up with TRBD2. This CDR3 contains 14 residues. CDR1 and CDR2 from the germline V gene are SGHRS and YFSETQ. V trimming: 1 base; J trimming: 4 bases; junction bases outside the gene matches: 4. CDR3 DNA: TGCGCCAGCAGCTTGTTCCGCGGGGGAGAGACCCAGTACTTC. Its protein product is CASSLFRGGETQYF.

The CDR3 is CASSFEGRGNSPLHF. DNA of the CDR3: TGTGCCAGCAGCTTCGAGGGCAGGGGTAATTCACCCCTCCACTTT. The gene calls are TRBV5-6 and TRBJ1-6, with D perhaps TRBD1 (6 bases). Trimming left V 2 bases short and J 6 bases short, with 12 bases between. Germline CDR1 is SGHDT and CDR2 is YYEEEE. This CDR3 has 15 amino acids. Full variable domain (outside the CDR3, taken from reference TRBV5-6 and TRBJ1-6): DAGVTQSPTHLIKTRGQQVTLRCSPKSGHDTVSWYQQALGQGPQFIFQYYEEEERQRGNFPDRFSGHQFPNYSSELNVNALLLGDSALYLCASSFEGRGNSPLHFGNGTRLTVT.

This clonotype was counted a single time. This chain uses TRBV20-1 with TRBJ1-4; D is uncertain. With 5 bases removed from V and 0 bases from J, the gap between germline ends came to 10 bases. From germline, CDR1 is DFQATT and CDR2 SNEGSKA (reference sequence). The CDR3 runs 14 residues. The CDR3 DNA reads TGCAGTGCTTTCGACGGATCAACTAATGAAAAACTGTTTTTT. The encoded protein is CSAFDGSTNEKLFF.

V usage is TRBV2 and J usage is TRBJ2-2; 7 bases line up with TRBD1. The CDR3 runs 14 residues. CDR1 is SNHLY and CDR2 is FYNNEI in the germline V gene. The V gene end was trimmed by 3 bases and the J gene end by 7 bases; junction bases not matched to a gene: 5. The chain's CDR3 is CASSDRGSGGELFF. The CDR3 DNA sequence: TGTGCCAGCAGTGACAGGGGGAGCGGCGGGGAGCTGTTTTTT.

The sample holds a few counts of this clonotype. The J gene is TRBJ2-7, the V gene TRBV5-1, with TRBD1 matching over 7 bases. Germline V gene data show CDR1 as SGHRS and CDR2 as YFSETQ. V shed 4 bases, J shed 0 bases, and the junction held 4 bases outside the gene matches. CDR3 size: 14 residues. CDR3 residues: CASSDGQASYEQYF. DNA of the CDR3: TGCGCCAGCAGCGATGGACAGGCCTCCTACGAGCAGTACTTC.

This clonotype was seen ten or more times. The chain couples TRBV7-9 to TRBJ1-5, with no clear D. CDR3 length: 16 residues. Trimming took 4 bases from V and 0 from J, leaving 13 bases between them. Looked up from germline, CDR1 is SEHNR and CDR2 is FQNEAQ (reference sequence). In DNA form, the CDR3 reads TGTGCCAGCAGCTCCCAATGGGCGGATAGCAATCAGCCCCAGCATTTT. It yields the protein CASSSQWADSNQPQHF.

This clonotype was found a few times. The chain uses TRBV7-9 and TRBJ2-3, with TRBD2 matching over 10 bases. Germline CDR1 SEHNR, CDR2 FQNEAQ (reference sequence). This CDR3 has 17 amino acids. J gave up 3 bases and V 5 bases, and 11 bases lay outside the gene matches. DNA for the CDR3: TGTGCCAGCAGCCCCCGGGGTAGCGGGGGGAGGACAGATACGCAGTATTTT. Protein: CASSPRGSGGRTDTQYF.

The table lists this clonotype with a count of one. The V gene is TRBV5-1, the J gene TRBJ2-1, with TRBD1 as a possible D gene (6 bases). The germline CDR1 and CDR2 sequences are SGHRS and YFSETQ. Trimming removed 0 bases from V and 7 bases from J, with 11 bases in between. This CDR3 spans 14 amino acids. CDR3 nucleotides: TGCGCCAGCAGCTTGGGGGGGCTTAGGAATGAGCAGTTCTTC. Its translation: CASSLGGLRNEQFF.

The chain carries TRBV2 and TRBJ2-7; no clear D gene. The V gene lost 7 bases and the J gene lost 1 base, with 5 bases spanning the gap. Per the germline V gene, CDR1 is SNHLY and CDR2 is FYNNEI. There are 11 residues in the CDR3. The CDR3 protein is CASTISYEQYF. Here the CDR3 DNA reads TGTGCCAGCACCATTTCCTACGAGCAGTACTTC. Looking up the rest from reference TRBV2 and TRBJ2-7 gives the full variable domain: EPEVTQTPSHQVTQMGQEVILRCVPISNHLYFYWYRQILGQKVEFLVSFYNNEISEKSEIFDDQFSVERPDGSNFTLKIRSTKLEDSAMYFCASTISYEQYFGPGTRLTVT.

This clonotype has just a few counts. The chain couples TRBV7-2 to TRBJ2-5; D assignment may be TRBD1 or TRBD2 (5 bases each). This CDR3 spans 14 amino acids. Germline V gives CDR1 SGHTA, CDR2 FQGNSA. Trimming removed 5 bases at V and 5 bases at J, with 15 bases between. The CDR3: CASSPSQGGETQYF. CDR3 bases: TGTGCCAGCAGCCCGAGCCAGGGCGGGGAGACCCAGTACTTC.

For the CDR3, the DNA is TGTGCCAGCAGTTCCCAATCTAGCAGGTTTGGGGCCCAGTACTTC. Translation: CASSSQSSRFGAQYF. V and J are TRBV28 and TRBJ2-5; possible D gene TRBD2, 5 bases. The CDR3 runs 15 residues. The germline V gene has CDR1 MDHEN and CDR2 SYDVKM. Between the trimmed V and J ends, which lost 4 bases and 9 bases, there was a span of 21 bases.

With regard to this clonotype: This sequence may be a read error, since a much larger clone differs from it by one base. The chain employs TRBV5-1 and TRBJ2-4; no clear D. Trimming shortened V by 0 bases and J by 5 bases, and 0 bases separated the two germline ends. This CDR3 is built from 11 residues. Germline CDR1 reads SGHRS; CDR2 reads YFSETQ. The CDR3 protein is CASSLENIQYF. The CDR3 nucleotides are TGCGCCAGCAGCTTGGAAAACATTCAGTACTTC.

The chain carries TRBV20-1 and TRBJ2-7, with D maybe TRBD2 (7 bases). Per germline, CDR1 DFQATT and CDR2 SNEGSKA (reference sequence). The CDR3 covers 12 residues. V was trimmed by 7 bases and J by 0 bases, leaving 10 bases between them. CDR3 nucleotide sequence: TGCAGTGGAAGGGGGGGCTCCTACGAGCAGTACTTC. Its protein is CSGRGGSYEQYF.

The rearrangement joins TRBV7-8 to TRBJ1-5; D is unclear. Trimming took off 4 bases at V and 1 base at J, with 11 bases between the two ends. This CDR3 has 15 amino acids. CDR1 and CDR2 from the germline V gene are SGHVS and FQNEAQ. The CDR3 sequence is CASSSDPRSNQPQHF. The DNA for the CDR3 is TGTGCCAGCAGCTCGGACCCTAGGAGCAATCAGCCCCAGCATTTT.

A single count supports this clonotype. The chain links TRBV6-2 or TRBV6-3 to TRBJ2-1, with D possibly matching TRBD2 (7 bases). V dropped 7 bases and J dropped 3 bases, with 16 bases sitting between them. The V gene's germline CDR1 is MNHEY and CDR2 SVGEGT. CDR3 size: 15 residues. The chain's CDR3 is CASKKLGGGYNEQFF. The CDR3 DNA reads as TGTGCCAGCAAGAAACTGGGAGGGGGCTACAATGAGCAGTTCTTC.

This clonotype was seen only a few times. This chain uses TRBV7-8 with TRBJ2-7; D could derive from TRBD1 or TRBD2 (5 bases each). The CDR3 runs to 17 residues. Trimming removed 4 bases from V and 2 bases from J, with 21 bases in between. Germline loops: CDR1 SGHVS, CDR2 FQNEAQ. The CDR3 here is CASSSANGRDVTYEQYF. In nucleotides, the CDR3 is TGTGCCAGCAGCTCCGCGAATGGTCGGGACGTTACCTACGAGCAGTACTTC.

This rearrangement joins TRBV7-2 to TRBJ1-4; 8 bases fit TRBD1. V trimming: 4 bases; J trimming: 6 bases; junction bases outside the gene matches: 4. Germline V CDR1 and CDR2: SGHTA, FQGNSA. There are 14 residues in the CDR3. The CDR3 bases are TGTGCCAGCAGCTCACAGGGGGGGCATGAAAAACTGTTTTTT. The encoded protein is CASSSQGGHEKLFF. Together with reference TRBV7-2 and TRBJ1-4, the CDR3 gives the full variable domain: GAGVSQSPSNKVTEKGKDVELRCDPISGHTALYWYRQSLGQGLEFLIYFQGNSAPDKSGLPSDRFSAERTGGSVSTLTIQRTQQEDSAVYLCASSSQGGHEKLFFGSGTQLSVL.

CDR3 coding DNA: TGTGCCAGTAGCATGACAGGGTCGAATGAAAAACTGTTTTTT. This codes for CASSMTGSNEKLFF. The chain uses TRBV19 and TRBJ1-4; 7 bases map to TRBD1. V lost 6 bases, J lost 5 bases, and 6 bases stayed unmatched. There are 14 residues in the CDR3. Germline assignment: CDR1 LNHDA and CDR2 SQIVND (reference sequence).

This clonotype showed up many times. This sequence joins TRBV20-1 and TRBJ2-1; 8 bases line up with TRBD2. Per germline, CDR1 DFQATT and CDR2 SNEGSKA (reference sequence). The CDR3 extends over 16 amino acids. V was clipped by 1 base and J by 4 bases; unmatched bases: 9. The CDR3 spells CSARAIVAGRYNEQFF. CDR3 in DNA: TGCAGTGCTAGAGCTATCGTAGCGGGACGGTACAATGAGCAGTTCTTC.

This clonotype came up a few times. CDR3 in amino acids: CASSPPPAAGGPVVFF. The CDR3 DNA sequence: TGTGCCAGCAGTCCACCCCCCGCAGCGGGGGGCCCCGTTGTGTTCTTC. J is TRBJ2-1 and V is TRBV28; 9 bases agree with TRBD2. Losses at the gene ends were 5 bases for V and 15 bases for J; bases not matched to a gene: 20. CDR1 MDHEN and CDR2 SYDVKM come from the germline V gene. There are 16 residues in the CDR3.

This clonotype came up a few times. The CDR3 region is CASSLRRLQETQYF. The CDR3 coding sequence is TGTGCCAGCAGTTTACGACGGCTCCAAGAGACCCAGTACTTC. The chain has TRBV28 and TRBJ2-5; D uncertain. Trimming left V 2 bases short and J 1 base short, with 8 bases between. Germline assignment: CDR1 MDHEN and CDR2 SYDVKM. The CDR3 runs 14 residues.

For the CDR3, the DNA is TGTGCCAGCAGCTTTCGAGGGTACGAGCAGTACTTC. As protein: CASSFRGYEQYF. The chain has TRBV5-8 and TRBJ2-7; possibly TRBD2 for D (5 bases). This CDR3 contains 12 residues. Germline assignment: CDR1 SGHTS and CDR2 YDEGEE. V was trimmed by 2 bases and J by 4 bases, leaving 7 bases between them. The whole variable domain, filled in from reference TRBV5-8 and TRBJ2-7, reads EAGVTQSPTHLIKTRGQQATLRCSPISGHTSVYWYQQALGLGLQFLLWYDEGEERNRGNFPPRFSGRQFPNYSSELNVNALELEDSALYLCASSFRGYEQYFGPGTRLTVT.

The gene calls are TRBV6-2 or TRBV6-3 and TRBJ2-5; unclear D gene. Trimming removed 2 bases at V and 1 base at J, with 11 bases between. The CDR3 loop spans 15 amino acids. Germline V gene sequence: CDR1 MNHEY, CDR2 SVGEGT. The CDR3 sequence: CASSYPWRTQETQYF. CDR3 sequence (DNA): TGTGCCAGCAGTTACCCCTGGCGGACCCAAGAGACCCAGTACTTC.

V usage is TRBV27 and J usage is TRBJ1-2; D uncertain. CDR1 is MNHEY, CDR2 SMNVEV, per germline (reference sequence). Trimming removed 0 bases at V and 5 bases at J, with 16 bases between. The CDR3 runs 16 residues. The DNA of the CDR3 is TGTGCCAGCAGTTTATCGGCGCGGGCGGCTACTTATGGCTACACCTTC. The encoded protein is CASSLSARAATYGYTF.

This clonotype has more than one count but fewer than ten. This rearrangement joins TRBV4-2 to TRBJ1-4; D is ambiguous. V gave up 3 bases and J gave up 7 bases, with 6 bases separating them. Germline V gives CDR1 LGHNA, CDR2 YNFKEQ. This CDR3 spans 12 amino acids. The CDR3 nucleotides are TGTGCCAGCAGCCATCTCCCTGAAAAACTGTTTTTT. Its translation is CASSHLPEKLFF.

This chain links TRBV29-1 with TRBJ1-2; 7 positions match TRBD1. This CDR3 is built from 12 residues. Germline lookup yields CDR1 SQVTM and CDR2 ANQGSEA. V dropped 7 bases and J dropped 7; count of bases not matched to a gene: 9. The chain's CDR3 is CSARQGVSGYTF. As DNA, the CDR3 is TGCAGCGCCAGACAGGGTGTTTCTGGCTACACCTTC.